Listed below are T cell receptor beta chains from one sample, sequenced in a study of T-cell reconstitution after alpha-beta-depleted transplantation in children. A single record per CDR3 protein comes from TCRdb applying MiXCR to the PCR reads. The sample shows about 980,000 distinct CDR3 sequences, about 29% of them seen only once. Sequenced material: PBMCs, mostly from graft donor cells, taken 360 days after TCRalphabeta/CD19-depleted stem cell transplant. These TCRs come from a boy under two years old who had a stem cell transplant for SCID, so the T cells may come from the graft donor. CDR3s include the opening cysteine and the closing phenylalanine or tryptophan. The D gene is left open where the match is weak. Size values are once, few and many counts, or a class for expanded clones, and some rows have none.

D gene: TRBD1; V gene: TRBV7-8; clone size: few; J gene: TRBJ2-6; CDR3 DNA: TGTGCCAGCAGCTTATTAGACAGGGGGCTCCCTGGGGCCAACGTCCTGACTTTC; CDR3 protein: CASSLLDRGLPGANVLTF
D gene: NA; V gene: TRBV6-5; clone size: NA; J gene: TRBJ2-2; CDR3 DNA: TGTGCCAGCAGTTACGGCGGACGGTTCACCGGGGAGCTGTTTTTT; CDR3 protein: CASSYGGRFTGELFF
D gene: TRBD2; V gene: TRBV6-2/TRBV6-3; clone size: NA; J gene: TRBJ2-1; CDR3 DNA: TGTGCCAGCAGTGGGACTAGCGGGGGCCTCAACAATGAGCAGTTCTTC; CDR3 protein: CASSGTSGGLNNEQFF
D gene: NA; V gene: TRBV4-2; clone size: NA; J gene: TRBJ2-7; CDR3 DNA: TGTGCCAGCAGCCAAGATGAGGGGACCAGCTTTACCACCGAGCAGTACTTC; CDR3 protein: CASSQDEGTSFTTEQYF
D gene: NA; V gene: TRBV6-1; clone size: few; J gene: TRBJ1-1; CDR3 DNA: TGTGCCAGCACCAGTGGGGAAAACATGAACACTGAAGCTTTCTTT; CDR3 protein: CASTSGENMNTEAFF
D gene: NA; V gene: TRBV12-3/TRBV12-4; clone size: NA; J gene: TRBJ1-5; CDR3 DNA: TGTGCCAGCAGTCGGGACGCCCGGAATCAGCCCCAGCATTTT; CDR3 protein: CASSRDARNQPQHF
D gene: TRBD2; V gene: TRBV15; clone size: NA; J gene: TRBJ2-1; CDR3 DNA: TGTGCCACCCTGGCTAGCGGGGGCGGGAAAAATGAGCAGTTCTTC; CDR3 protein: CATLASGGGKNEQFF
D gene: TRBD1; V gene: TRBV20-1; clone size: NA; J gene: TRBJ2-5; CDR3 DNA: TGCAGTGCCGACAGGGGCCCTCAAGAGACCCAGTACTTC; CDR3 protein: CSADRGPQETQYF
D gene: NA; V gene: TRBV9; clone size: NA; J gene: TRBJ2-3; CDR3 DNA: TGTGCCAGCAGCGTAGCTCTAGCTTCCACAGATACGCAGTATTTT; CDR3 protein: CASSVALASTDTQYF
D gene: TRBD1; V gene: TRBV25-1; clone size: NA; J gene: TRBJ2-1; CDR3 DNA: TGTGCCAGCAGCCCTACTTCGGGACAGGCAGGGTGGAGGGAGCAGTTCTTC; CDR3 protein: CASSPTSGQAGWREQFF
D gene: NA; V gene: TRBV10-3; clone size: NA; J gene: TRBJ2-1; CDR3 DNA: TGTGCCATCAGCGTAGAATTCTCCTACAATGAGCAGTTCTTC; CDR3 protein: CAISVEFSYNEQFF
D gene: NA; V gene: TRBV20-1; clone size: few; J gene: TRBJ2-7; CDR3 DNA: TGCAGTGCTAGAGGGGCAGGGACCACACTTGTCTCCTACGAGCAGTACTTC; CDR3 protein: CSARGAGTTLVSYEQYF
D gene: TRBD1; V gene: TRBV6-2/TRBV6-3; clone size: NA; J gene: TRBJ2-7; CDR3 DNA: TGTGCCAGCAGTAGCCGGGACAGGGGAGGGACCCCAACCGGGAACGAGCAGTACTTC; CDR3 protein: CASSSRDRGGTPTGNEQYF
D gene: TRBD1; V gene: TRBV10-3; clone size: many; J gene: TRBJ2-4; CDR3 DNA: TGTGCCACCTCCGGACAGGGGGCGTGGATTCAGTACTTC; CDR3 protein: CATSGQGAWIQYF
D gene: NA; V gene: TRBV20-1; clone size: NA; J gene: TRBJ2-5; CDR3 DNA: TGCAGTGCTAGAGGGGAGGGGGGGCGAGAGACCCAGTACTTC; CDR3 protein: CSARGEGGRETQYF
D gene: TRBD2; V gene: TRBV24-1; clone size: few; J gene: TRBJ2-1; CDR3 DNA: TGTGCCACCAGTGATTTGCCCCCTCTGGCGGGGGAGTACAATGAGCAGTTCTTC; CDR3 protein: CATSDLPPLAGEYNEQFF
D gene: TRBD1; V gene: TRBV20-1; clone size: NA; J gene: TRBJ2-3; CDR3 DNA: TGCAGTGCTAGTGGGGACAGGGACCCAGATACGCAGTATTTT; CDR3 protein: CSASGDRDPDTQYF
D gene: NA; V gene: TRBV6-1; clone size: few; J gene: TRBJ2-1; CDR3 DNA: TGTGCCAGCACCCGTGGACTGGGGGTCGACTACAATGAGCAGTTCTTC; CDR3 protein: CASTRGLGVDYNEQFF
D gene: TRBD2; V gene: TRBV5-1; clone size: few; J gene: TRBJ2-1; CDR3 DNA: TGCGCCAGCAGCTTGCCTCCTAGCGGGGGGGTAGGAGATGAGCAGTTCTTC; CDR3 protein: CASSLPPSGGVGDEQFF
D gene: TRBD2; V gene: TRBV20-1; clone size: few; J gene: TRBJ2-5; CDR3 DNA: TGCAGTGCTAGACCCTCGGGGGGGGCAGCCCGGGTGACCCAGTACTTC; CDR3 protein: CSARPSGGAARVTQYF
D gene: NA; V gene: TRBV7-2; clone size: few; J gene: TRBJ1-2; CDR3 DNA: TGTGCCAGCAGTCCAGGGCCTCACGGTTATGGCTACACCTTC; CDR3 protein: CASSPGPHGYGYTF
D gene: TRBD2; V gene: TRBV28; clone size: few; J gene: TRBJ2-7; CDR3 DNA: TGTGCCAGCAGTTTCAGACCGGGACTAGCTTCCAACGAGCAGTACTTC; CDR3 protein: CASSFRPGLASNEQYF
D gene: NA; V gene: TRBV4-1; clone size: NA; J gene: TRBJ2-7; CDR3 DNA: TGCGCCAGCAGCCTTAGTCAGGCGGCAAGGGCCTACGAGCAGTACTTC; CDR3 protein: CASSLSQAARAYEQYF
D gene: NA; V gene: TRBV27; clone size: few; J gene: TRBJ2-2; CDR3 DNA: TGTGCCAGCAGTTCGGAAATCCTCCCCCGGGAGCTGTTTTTT; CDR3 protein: CASSSEILPRELFF
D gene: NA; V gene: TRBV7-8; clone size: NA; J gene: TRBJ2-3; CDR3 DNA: TGTGCCAGCAGCTTAGGTCCGGGGATTAGCACAGATACGCAGTATTTT; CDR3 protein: CASSLGPGISTDTQYF
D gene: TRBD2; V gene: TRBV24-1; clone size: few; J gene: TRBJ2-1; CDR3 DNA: TGTGCCACCAGTGATTTGCGGTCTAGCGGTTACAATGAGCAGTTCTTC; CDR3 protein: CATSDLRSSGYNEQFF
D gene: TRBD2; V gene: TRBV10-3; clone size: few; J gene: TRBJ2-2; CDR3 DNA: TGTGCCATCAGGCGGGGGGGCACCGGGGAGCTGTTTTTT; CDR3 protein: CAIRRGGTGELFF